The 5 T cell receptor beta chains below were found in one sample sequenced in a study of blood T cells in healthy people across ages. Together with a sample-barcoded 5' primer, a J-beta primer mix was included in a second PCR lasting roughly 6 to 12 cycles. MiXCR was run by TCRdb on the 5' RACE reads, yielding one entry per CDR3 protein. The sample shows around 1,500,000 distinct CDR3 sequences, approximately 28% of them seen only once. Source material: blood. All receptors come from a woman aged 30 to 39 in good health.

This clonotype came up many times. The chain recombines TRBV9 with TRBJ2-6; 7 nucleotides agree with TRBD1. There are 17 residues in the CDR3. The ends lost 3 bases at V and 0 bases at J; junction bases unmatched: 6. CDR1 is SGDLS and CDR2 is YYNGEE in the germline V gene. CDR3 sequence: CASSDGTASSGANVLTF. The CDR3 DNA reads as TGTGCCAGCAGCGACGGGACAGCAAGCTCTGGGGCCAACGTCCTGACTTTC.

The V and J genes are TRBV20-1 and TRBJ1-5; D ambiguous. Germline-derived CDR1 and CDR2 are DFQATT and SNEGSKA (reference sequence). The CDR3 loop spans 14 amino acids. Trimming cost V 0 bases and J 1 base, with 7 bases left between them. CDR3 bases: TGCAGTGCTAGAGATGGTACGAGCAATCAGCCCCAGCATTTT. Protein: CSARDGTSNQPQHF.

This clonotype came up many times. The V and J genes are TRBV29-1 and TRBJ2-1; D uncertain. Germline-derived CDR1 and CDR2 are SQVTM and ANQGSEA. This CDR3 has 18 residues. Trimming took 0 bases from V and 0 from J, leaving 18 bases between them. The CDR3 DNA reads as TGCAGCGTTGAAGACCCCCAAGGTAGGCGCGACTCCTACAATGAGCAGTTCTTC. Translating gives CSVEDPQGRRDSYNEQFF.

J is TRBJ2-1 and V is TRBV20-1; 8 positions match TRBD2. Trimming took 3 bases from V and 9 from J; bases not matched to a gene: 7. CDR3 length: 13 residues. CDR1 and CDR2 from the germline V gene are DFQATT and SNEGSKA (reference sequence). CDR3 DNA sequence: TGCAGTGCTAGCGGGGGGGCATCGGGTGAGCAGTTCTTC. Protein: CSASGGASGEQFF.

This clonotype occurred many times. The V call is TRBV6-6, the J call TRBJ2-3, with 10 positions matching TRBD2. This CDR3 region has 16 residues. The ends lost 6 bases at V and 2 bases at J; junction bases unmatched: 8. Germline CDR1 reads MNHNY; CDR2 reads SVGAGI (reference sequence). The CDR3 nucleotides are TGTGCCAGCAGGGAGGAGCGGGAGGGCCCCACAGATACGCAGTATTTT. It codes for CASREEREGPTDTQYF.